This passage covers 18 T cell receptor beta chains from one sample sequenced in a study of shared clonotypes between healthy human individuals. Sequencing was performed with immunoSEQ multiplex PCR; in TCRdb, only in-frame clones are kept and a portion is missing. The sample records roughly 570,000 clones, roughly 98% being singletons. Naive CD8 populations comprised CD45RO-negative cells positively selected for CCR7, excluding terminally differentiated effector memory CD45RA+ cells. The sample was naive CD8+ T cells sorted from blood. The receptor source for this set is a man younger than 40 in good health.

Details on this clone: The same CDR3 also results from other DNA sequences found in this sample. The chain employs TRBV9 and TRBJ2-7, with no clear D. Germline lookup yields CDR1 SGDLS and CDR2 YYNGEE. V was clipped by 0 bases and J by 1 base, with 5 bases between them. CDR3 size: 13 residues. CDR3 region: CASSVGLSYEQYF. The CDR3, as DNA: TGTGCCAGCAGCGTAGGACTTTCCTACGAGCAGTACTTC.

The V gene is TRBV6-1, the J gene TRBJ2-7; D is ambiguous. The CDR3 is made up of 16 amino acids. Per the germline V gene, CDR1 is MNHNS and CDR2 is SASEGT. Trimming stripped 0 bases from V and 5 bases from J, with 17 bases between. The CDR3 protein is CASSEALAGSLNEQYF. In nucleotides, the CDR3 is TGTGCCAGCAGTGAAGCGCTGGCCGGGTCTCTCAACGAGCAGTACTTC.

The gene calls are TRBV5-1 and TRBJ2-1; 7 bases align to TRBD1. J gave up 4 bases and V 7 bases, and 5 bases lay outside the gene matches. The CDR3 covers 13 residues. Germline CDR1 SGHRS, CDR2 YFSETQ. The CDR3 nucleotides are TGCGCCAGCTCTACAGGGGTGTACAATGAGCAGTTCTTC. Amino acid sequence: CASSTGVYNEQFF.

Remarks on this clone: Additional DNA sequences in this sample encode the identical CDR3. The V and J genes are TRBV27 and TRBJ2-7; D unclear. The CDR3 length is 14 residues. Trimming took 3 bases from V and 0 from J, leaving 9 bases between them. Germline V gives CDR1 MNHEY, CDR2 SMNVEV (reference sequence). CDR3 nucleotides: TGTGCCAGCAGTTTTGGTGGAAGCTCCTACGAGCAGTACTTC. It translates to CASSFGGSSYEQYF.

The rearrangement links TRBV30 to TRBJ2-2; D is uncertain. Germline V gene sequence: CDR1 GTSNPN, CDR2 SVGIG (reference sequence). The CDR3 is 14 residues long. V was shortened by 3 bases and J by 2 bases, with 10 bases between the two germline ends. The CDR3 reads CAWRSDTNTGELFF. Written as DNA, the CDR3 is TGTGCCTGGAGATCAGACACAAACACCGGGGAGCTGTTTTTT.

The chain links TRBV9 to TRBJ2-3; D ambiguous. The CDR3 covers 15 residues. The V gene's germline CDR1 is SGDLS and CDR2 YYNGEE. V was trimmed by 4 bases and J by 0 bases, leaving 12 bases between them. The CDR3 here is CASSPFGYSTDTQYF. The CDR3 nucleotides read TGTGCCAGCAGCCCGTTTGGGTATAGCACAGATACGCAGTATTTT.

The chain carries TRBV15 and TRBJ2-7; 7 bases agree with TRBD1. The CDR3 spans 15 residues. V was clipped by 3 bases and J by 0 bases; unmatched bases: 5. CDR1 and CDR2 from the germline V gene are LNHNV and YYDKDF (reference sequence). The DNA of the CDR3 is TGTGCCACCAGCAGGGCCGGGACAGCCTCCTACGAGCAGTACTTC. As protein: CATSRAGTASYEQYF. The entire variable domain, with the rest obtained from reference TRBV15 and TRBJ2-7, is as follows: DAMVIQNPRYQVTQFGKPVTLSCSQTLNHNVMYWYQQKSSQAPKLLFHYYDKDFNNEADTPDNFQSRRPNTSFCFLDIRSPGLGDTAMYLCATSRAGTASYEQYFGPGTRLTVT.

The CDR3 is CSVALSHTGELFF. The CDR3 DNA is TGCAGCGTCGCCCTTTCACACACCGGGGAGCTGTTTTTT. This chain joins TRBV29-1 and TRBJ2-2; D call uncertain. V was shortened by 6 bases and J by 3 bases, with 11 bases between the two germline ends. This CDR3 contains 13 residues. Looked up from germline, CDR1 is SQVTM and CDR2 is ANQGSEA.

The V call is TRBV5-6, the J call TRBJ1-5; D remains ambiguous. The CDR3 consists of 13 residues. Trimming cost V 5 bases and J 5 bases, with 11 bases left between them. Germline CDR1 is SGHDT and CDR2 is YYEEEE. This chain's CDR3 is CASSGSTDQPQHF. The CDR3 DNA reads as TGTGCCAGCAGTGGGTCGACGGATCAGCCCCAGCATTTT.

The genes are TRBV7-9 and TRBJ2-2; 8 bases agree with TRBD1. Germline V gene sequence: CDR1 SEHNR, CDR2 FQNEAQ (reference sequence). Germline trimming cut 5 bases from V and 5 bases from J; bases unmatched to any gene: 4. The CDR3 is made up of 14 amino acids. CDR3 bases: TGTGCCAGCAGCGCAGGACAGGGTACCGGGGAGCTGTTTTTT. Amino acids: CASSAGQGTGELFF.

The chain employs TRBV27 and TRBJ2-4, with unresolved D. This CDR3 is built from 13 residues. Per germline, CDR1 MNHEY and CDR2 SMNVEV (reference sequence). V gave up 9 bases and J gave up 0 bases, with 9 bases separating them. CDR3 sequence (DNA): TGTGCCAGTCAGGCGCTAGCCAAAAACATTCAGTACTTC. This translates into CASQALAKNIQYF.

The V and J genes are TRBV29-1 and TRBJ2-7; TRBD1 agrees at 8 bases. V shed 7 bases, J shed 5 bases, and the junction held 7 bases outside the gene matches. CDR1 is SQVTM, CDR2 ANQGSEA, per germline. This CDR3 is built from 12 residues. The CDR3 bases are TGCAGCGCGACGGACAGGGAGAACGAGCAGTACTTC. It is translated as CSATDRENEQYF.

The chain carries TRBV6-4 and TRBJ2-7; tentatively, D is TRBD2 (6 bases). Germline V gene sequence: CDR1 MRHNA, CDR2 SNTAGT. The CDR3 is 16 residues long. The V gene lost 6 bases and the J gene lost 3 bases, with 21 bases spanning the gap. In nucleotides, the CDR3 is TGTGCCAGCAGCGGTTGTTCGCTAGCGCTGGACTACGAGCAGTACTTC. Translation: CASSGCSLALDYEQYF.

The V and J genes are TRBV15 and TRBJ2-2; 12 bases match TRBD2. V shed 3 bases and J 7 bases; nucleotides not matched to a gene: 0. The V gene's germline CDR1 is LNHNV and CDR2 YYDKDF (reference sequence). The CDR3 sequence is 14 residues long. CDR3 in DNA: TGTGCCACCAGCAGGACTAGCGGGAGCGGGGAGCTGTTTTTT. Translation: CATSRTSGSGELFF.

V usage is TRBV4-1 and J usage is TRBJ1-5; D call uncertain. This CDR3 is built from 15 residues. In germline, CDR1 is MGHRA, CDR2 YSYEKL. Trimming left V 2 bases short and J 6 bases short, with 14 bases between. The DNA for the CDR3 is TGCGCCAGCAGCCAATCTCGGGAGCTTCCTCAGCCCCAGCATTTT. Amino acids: CASSQSRELPQPQHF.

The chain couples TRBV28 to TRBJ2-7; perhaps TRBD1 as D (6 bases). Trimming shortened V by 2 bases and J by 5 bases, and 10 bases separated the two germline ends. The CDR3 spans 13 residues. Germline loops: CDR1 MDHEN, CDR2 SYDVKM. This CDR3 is CASSLNRVHEQYF. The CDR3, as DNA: TGTGCCAGCAGTTTAAACAGGGTGCACGAGCAGTACTTC.

Here the CDR3 DNA reads TGCGCCAGCAGCTTGGCCGGACTAGCGGGAGTGGATGAGCAGTTCTTC. This translates into CASSLAGLAGVDEQFF. The chain carries TRBV5-1 and TRBJ2-1, with 13 bases matching TRBD2. There are 16 residues in the CDR3. V lost 0 bases, J lost 8 bases, and 5 bases stayed unmatched. Germline CDR1 is SGHRS and CDR2 is YFSETQ. The full variable domain, with the rest looked up from reference TRBV5-1 and TRBJ2-1, is KAGVTQTPRYLIKTRGQQVTLSCSPISGHRSVSWYQQTPGQGLQFLFEYFSETQRNKGNFPGRFSGRQFSNSRSEMNVSTLELGDSALYLCASSLAGLAGVDEQFFGPGTRLTVL.

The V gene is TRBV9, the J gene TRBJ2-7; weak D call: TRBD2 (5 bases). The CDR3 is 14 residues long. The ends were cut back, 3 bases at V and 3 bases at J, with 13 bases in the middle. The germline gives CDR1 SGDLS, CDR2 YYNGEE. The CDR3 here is CASSGSGVDYEQYF. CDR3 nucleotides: TGTGCCAGCAGCGGAAGCGGTGTGGACTACGAGCAGTACTTC.